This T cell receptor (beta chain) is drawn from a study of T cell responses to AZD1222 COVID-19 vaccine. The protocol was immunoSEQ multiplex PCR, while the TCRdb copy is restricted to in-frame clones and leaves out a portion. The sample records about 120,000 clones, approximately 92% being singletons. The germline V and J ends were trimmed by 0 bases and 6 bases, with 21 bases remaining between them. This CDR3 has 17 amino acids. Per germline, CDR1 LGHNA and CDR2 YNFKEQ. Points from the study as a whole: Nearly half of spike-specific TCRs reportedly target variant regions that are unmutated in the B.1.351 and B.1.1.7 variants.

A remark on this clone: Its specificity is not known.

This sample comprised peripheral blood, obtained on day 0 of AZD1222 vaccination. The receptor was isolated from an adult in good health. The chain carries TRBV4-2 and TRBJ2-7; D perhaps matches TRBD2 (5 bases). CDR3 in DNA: TGTGCCAGCAGCCAAGAAGTCAAGCGGCTCTCAGAGCCCGAGCAGTACTTC. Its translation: CASSQEVKRLSEPEQYF.